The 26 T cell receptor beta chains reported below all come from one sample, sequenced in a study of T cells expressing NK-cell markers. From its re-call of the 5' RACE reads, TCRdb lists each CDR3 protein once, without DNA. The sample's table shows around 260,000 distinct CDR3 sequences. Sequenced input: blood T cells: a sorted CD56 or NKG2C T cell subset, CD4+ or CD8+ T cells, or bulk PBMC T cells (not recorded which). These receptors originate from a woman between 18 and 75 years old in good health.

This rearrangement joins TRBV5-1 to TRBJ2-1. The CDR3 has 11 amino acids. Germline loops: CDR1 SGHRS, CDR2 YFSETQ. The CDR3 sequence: CASSLAYEQFF.

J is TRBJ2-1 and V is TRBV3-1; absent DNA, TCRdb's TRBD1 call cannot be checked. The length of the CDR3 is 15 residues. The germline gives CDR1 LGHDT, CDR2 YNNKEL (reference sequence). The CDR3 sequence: CASSQDSRALGEQFF.

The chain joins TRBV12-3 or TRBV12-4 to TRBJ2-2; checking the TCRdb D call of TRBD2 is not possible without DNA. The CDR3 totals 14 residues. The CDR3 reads CATVAGLGTGELFF.

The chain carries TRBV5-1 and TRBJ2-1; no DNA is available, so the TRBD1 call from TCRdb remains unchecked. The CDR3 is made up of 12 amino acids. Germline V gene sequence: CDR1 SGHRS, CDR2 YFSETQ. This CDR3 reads CASRGARNEQFF.

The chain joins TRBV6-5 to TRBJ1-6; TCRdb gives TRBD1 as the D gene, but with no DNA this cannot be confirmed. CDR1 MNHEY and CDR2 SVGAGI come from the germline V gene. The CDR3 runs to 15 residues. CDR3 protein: CASSYSGRYDSPLHF.

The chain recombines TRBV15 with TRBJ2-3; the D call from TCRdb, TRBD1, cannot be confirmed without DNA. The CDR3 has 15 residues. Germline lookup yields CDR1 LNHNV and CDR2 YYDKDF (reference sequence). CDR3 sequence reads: CATSTRQGGTDTQYF.

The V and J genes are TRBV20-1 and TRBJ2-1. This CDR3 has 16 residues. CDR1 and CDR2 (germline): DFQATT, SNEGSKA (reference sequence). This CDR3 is CSASDSFLAGFYEQFF.

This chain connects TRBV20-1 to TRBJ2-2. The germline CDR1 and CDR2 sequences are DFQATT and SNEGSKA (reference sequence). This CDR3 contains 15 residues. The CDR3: CSAQSQRANTGELFF.

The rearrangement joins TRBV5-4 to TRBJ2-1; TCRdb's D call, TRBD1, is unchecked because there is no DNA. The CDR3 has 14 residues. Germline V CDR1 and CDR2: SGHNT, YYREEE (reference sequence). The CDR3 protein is CASSLGDRYYEQFF. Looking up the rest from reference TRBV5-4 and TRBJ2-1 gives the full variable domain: ETGVTQSPTHLIKTRGQQVTLRCSSQSGHNTVSWYQQALGQGPQFIFQYYREEENGRGNFPPRFSGLQFPNYSSELNVNALELDDSALYLCASSLGDRYYEQFFGPGTRLTVL.

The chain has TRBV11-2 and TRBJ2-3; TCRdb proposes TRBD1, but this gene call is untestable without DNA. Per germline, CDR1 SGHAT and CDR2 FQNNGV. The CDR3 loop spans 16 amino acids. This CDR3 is CASSGYRGQDKDTQYF.

The CDR3: CSVVGRDDQPQHF. The V call is TRBV29-1, the J call TRBJ1-5. The CDR3 runs 13 residues. CDR1 and CDR2 from the germline V gene are SQVTM and ANQGSEA.

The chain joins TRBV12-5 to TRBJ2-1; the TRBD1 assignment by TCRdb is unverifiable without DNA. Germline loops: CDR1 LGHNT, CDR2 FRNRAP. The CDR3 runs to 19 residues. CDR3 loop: CASGLAQLLTGGPYNEQFF.

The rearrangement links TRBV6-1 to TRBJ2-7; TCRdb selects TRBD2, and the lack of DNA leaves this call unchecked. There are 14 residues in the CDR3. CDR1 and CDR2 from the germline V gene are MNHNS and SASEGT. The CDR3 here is CASRRTSGAYEQYF.

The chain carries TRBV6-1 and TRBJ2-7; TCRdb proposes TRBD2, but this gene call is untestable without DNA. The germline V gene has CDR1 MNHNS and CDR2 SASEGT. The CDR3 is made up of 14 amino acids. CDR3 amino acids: CASKRASGSYEQYF.

The CDR3: CASSPPDAANTEAFF. V gene TRBV12-3 or TRBV12-4 combines with J gene TRBJ1-1; TCRdb's D call, TRBD1, is unchecked because there is no DNA. The CDR3 spans 15 residues.

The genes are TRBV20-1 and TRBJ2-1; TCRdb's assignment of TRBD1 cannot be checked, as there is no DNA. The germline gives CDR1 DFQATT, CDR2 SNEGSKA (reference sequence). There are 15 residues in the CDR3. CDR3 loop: CSARAPGQGVYEQFF.

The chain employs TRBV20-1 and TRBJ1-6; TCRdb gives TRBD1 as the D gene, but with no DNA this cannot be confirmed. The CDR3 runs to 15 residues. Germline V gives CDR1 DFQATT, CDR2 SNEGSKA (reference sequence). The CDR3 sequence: CSATWTGAKDSPLHF.

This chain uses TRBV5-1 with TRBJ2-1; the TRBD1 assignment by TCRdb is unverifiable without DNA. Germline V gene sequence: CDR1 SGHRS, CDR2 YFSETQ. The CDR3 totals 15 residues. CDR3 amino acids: CASSFQGPNPNEQFF. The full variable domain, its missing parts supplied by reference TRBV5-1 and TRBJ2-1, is KAGVTQTPRYLIKTRGQQVTLSCSPISGHRSVSWYQQTPGQGLQFLFEYFSETQRNKGNFPGRFSGRQFSNSRSEMNVSTLELGDSALYLCASSFQGPNPNEQFFGPGTRLTVL.

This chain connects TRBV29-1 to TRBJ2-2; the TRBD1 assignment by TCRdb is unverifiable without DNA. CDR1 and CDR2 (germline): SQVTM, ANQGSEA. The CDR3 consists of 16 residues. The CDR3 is CSVVPHQKAATGELFF.

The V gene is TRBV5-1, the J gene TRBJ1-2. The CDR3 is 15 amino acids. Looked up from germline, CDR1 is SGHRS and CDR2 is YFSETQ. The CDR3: CASSPVSPGLYGYTF.

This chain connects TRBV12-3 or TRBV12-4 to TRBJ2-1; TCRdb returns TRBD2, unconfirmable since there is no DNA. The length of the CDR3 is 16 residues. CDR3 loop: CASRLLAGGSGNEQFF.

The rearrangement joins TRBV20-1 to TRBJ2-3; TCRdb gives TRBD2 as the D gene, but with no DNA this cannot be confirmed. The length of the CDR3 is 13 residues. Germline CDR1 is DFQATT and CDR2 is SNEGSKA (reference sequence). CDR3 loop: CSGTSGSTDTQYF.

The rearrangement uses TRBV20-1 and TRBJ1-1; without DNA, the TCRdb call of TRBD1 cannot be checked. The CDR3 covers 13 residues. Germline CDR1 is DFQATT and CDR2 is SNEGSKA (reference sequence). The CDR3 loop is CSAARQGGTEAFF.

The CDR3: CASVRGASDTQYF. This rearrangement joins TRBV2 to TRBJ2-3; TCRdb returns TRBD2, unconfirmable since there is no DNA. Germline values: CDR1 SNHLY, CDR2 FYNNEI. This CDR3 comprises 13 residues.

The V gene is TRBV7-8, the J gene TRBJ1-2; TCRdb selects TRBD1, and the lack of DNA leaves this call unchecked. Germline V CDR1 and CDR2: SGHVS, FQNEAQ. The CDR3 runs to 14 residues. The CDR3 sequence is CASSLVGTEVGYTF.

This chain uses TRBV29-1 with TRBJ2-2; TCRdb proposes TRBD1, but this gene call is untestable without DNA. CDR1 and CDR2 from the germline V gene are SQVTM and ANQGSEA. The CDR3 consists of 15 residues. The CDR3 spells CSVPQNRGLIGELFF.